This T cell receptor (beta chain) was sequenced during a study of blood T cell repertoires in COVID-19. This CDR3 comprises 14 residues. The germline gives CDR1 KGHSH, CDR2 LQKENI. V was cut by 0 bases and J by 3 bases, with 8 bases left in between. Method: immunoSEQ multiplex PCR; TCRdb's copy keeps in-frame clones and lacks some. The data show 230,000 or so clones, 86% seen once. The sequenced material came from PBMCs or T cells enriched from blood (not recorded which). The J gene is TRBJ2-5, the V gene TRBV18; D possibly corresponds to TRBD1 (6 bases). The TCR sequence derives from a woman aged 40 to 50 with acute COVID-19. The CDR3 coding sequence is TGTGCCAGCTCACCACCCGCAGGGGAAGAGACCCAGTACTTC. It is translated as CASSPPAGEETQYF. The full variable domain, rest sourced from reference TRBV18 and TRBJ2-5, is NAGVMQNPRHLVRRRGQEARLRCSPMKGHSHVYWYRQLPEEGLKFMVYLQKENIIDESGMPKERFSAEFPKEGPSILRIQQVVRGDSAAYFCASSPPAGEETQYFGPGTRLLVL.